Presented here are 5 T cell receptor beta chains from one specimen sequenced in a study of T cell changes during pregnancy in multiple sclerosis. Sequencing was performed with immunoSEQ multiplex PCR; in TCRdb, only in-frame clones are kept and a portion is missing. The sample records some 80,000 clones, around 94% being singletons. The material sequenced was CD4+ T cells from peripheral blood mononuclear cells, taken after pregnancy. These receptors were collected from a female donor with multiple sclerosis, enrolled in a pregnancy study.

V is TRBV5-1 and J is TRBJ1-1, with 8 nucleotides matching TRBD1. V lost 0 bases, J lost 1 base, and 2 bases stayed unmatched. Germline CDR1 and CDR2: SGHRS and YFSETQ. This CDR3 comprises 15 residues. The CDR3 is CASSLAQGANTEAFF. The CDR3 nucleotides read TGCGCCAGCAGCTTGGCCCAGGGGGCGAACACTGAAGCTTTCTTT.

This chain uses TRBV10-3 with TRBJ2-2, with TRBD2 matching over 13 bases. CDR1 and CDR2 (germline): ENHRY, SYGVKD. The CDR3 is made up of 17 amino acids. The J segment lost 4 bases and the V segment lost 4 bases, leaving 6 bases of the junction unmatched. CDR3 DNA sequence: TGTGCCATCAGTGTGAGGACTAGCGGGAGTGGCACCGGGGAGCTGTTTTTT. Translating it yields CAISVRTSGSGTGELFF.

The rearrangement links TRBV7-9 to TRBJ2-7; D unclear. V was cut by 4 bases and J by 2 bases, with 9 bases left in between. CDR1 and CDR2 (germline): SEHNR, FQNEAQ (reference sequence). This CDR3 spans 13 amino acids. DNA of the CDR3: TGTGCCAGCAGCTCCTACACAGCCTACGAGCAGTACTTC. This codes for CASSSYTAYEQYF.

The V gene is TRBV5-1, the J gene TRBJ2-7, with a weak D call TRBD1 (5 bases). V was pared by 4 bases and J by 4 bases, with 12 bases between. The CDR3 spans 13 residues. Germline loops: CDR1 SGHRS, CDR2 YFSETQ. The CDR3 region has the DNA TGCGCCAGCAGCCCCGGAGACAGTTACGAGCAGTACTTC. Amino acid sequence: CASSPGDSYEQYF.

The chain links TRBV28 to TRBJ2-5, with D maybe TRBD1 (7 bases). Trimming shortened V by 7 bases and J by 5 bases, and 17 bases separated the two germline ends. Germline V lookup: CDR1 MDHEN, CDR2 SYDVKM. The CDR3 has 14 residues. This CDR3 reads CASISKTGRETQYF. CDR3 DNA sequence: TGTGCCAGCATTTCGAAGACAGGGAGGGAGACCCAGTACTTC.